This passage covers 10 T cell receptor beta chains from one sample sequenced in a study of long-term antiretroviral therapy in people with HIV. They ran version v3.0 of the immunoSEQ assay at survey level. Libraries were prepared by immunoSEQ multiplex PCR; TCRdb keeps only in-frame clonotypes and omits some of them. The data hold roughly 23,000 clones, with roughly 84% observed a single time. Sequencing used unsorted PBMCs, obtained 0.1 years before starting antiretroviral therapy. These receptors were taken from a man between 18 and 35 years old with HIV.

The chain recombines TRBV2 with TRBJ2-3; D possibly corresponds to TRBD1 (5 bases). The CDR3 is 14 amino acids. Trimming took off 3 bases at V and 1 base at J, with 8 bases between the two ends. Looked up from germline, CDR1 is SNHLY and CDR2 is FYNNEI. CDR3 nucleotides: TGTGCCAGCAGTGACAGGGTGGGCACAGATACGCAGTATTTT. It specifies CASSDRVGTDTQYF.

This clone was observed once. The chain employs TRBV5-1 and TRBJ1-1, with 9 bases identical to TRBD1. This CDR3 comprises 17 residues. CDR1 is SGHRS, CDR2 YFSETQ, per germline. Trimming removed 4 bases from V and 2 bases from J; junction bases left unmatched: 12. As DNA, the CDR3 is TGCGCCAGCAGCAAAAGACAGGGGGACGGGGGTAACACTGAAGCTTTCTTT. It specifies CASSKRQGDGGNTEAFF.

The chain employs TRBV5-1 and TRBJ1-1, with a possible D match to TRBD1 (5 bases). CDR3 length: 14 residues. Germline-derived CDR1 and CDR2 are SGHRS and YFSETQ. V was cut by 6 bases and J by 4 bases, with 16 bases left in between. CDR3 sequence reads: CASTPEGEGTEAFF. Written as DNA, the CDR3 is TGCGCCAGCACCCCGGAAGGGGAAGGCACTGAAGCTTTCTTT.

This clone was counted between two and nine times. The CDR3 is CASLSAGGPKEQYF. The CDR3 nucleotides are TGTGCCAGCTTGTCGGCGGGAGGGCCGAAGGAGCAGTACTTC. V usage is TRBV5-4 and J usage is TRBJ2-7; TRBD2 agrees at 9 bases. The germline gives CDR1 SGHNT, CDR2 YYREEE (reference sequence). With V trimmed by 7 bases and J by 7 bases, 12 bases remained unmatched. This CDR3 is 14 amino acids long.

The gene calls are TRBV28 and TRBJ2-7; 9 nucleotides line up with TRBD1. Per germline, CDR1 MDHEN and CDR2 SYDVKM. V lost 5 bases to trimming and J lost 8 bases; unmatched junction nucleotides: 16. The CDR3 spans 16 residues. The CDR3 spells CASSPPPQGAQRKQYF. The CDR3, as DNA: TGTGCCAGCAGTCCCCCCCCACAGGGGGCGCAGCGAAAGCAGTACTTC.

The V call is TRBV28, the J call TRBJ1-1; D perhaps matches TRBD1 (5 bases). Germline CDR1 MDHEN, CDR2 SYDVKM. The CDR3 spans 13 residues. Trimming took 3 bases from V and 5 from J, leaving 10 bases between them. The chain's CDR3 is CASSLGRRTEAFF. CDR3 DNA: TGTGCCAGCAGTTTGGGGCGCCGAACTGAAGCTTTCTTT.

This clone was seen just once. This chain joins TRBV7-3 and TRBJ1-1; TRBD1 aligns across 7 bases. The CDR3 is 17 residues long. Germline trimming cut 3 bases from V and 0 bases from J; bases unmatched to any gene: 10. The germline V gene has CDR1 SGHTA and CDR2 FQGTGA. This CDR3 reads CASSLTGKGGLNTEAFF. In DNA, the CDR3 is TGTGCCAGCAGCTTGACAGGGAAAGGGGGTTTGAACACTGAAGCTTTCTTT.

This chain links TRBV7-2 with TRBJ2-1, with D possibly called TRBD1 or TRBD2 (6 bases each). The germline V gene encodes CDR1 SGHTA and CDR2 FQGNSA. With 4 bases removed from V and 7 bases from J, the gap between germline ends came to 14 bases. The CDR3 loop spans 14 amino acids. CDR3 DNA: TGTGCCAGCAGCTCCCGGGCGGGACAAAATGAGCAGTTCTTC. It translates to CASSSRAGQNEQFF.

V gene TRBV2 combines with J gene TRBJ2-5; D gene unclear. Trimming left V 2 bases short and J 7 bases short, with 8 bases between. Germline-derived CDR1 and CDR2 are SNHLY and FYNNEI. The CDR3 is 12 amino acids. The CDR3 nucleotides are TGTGCCAGCAGTGAATATATAGGGACCCAGTACTTC. It translates to CASSEYIGTQYF.

The chain couples TRBV5-1 to TRBJ2-3, with D possibly matching TRBD1 (6 bases). V was clipped by 3 bases and J by 2 bases, with 13 bases between them. This CDR3 has 15 amino acids. Germline CDR1 SGHRS, CDR2 YFSETQ. Here the CDR3 DNA reads TGCGCCAGCAGCTCCTTAGGGGGTCACACAGATACGCAGTATTTT. Translated, it gives CASSSLGGHTDTQYF.